This T cell receptor beta chain was retrieved from a study of human T cells and chemical hapten exposure. Study findings and constraints: Unchanged with DPC sensitization were TCRs above 1 in 1000 frequency. Expanded TCR counts at PT1 were positively correlated with the patch test score.

Study processing details: Sample TCR counts, which ranged from about 23,224 to 750,000, had a median of 95,638. MiXCR, applied by TCRdb to the RACE reads, yields one record per CDR3 protein. It is TCRdb's table, rather than the study itself, that gives the V and J calls and clone size. The sample gives 35,000 to 50,000 distinct CDR3 sequences, 9.5% to 10% of which show up once; 14% to 15% is in the top ten. Documented time point: patch test 2, 6 weeks after DPC sensitization. Treatment indicated: therapeutic diphenylcyclopropenone sensitization with weekly scalp DPC. The authors extracted total RNA from unfractionated whole blood. This clonotype has a count of ten or more. Antigen unknown. CDR1 and CDR2 (germline): SGHNT, YENEEA. The CDR3 sequence is 16 residues long. V lost 5 bases to trimming and J lost 2 bases, with 16 bases between them.

The sample was whole blood, taken in connection with sensitization to the hapten diphenylcyclopropenone (DPC). This receptor was obtained from a woman aged 25 to 45 with alopecia areata. Some clones in this sample may be carry-over from other donors' samples. The genes are TRBV11-3 and TRBJ1-5; maybe TRBD1 (5 bases). The CDR3 DNA sequence: TGTGCCAGCAGCCATGGGGGGAAGACAGGCAATCAGCCCCAGCATTTT. Translating it yields CASSHGGKTGNQPQHF.